The 15 T cell receptor beta chains below were found in one sample sequenced in a study of T cell responses to AZD1222 COVID-19 vaccine. Data came from immunoSEQ multiplex PCR; TCRdb stores just in-frame clones and leaves some out. The table has about 140,000 clones, roughly 90% seen once. The sample consisted of peripheral blood, taken on day 0 of AZD1222 vaccination. These receptor sequences come from an adult in good health.

The chain employs TRBV6-1 and TRBJ1-4, with D unclear. The germline gives CDR1 MNHNS, CDR2 SASEGT. This CDR3 region has 15 residues. The V and J ends lost 3 bases and 5 bases respectively, with 13 bases between them. CDR3 in amino acids: CASSEVGLRNEKLFF. For the CDR3, the DNA is TGTGCCAGCAGTGAGGTCGGCTTAAGAAATGAAAAACTGTTTTTT.

This clone appeared a few times. The CDR3 sequence is CASSDTETGELFF. CDR3 nucleotide sequence: TGTGCCAGCAGTGATACCGAAACCGGGGAGCTGTTTTTT. This chain links TRBV6-4 with TRBJ2-2; D ambiguous. The germline V gene has CDR1 MRHNA and CDR2 SNTAGT. V lost 3 bases and J lost 5, with 7 bases in between. The CDR3 sequence is 13 residues long.

The chain couples TRBV9 to TRBJ2-7, with 8 nucleotides matching TRBD1. CDR3 length: 14 residues. Germline CDR1 is SGDLS and CDR2 is YYNGEE. The V and J ends lost 3 bases and 3 bases, in that order; junction bases with no gene match: 5. Here the CDR3 reads CASSGTGTGYEQYF. CDR3 DNA: TGTGCCAGCAGCGGAACCGGGACAGGCTACGAGCAGTACTTC.

The rearrangement uses TRBV5-4 and TRBJ2-7; 8 bases are a match to TRBD2. Trimming took 0 bases from V and 1 from J; bases not matched to a gene: 3. This CDR3 spans 15 amino acids. CDR1 is SGHNT and CDR2 is YYREEE in the germline V gene (reference sequence). CDR3 DNA sequence: TGTGCCAGCAGCTTGGCGAGCGGGAGATCCTACGAGCAGTACTTC. Its translation: CASSLASGRSYEQYF.

The chain couples TRBV18 to TRBJ1-1; weak D call: TRBD1 (6 bases). CDR3 size: 14 residues. V lost 3 bases and J lost 2, with 10 bases in between. Germline V gene sequence: CDR1 KGHSH, CDR2 LQKENI. CDR3 in DNA: TGTGCCAGCTCACCCCGGGGGCTTAACACTGAAGCTTTCTTT. Residues: CASSPRGLNTEAFF. Drawing the rest from reference TRBV18 and TRBJ1-1, the complete variable domain is NAGVMQNPRHLVRRRGQEARLRCSPMKGHSHVYWYRQLPEEGLKFMVYLQKENIIDESGMPKERFSAEFPKEGPSILRIQQVVRGDSAAYFCASSPRGLNTEAFFGQGTRLTVV.

This chain connects TRBV6-1 to TRBJ2-1, with TRBD2 matching 7 bases. V lost 1 base, J lost 0 bases, and 3 bases stayed unmatched. CDR1 and CDR2 from the germline V gene are MNHNS and SASEGT. The length of the CDR3 is 16 residues. The CDR3 region is CASSEVGGSSYNEQFF. The CDR3 DNA follows: TGTGCCAGCAGTGAAGTGGGCGGGAGCTCCTACAATGAGCAGTTCTTC.

The chain joins TRBV6-1 to TRBJ2-7, with D maybe TRBD1 (6 bases). The length of the CDR3 is 14 residues. The germline CDR1 and CDR2 sequences are MNHNS and SASEGT. Between the trimmed V and J ends, which lost 3 bases and 6 bases, there was a span of 15 bases. The DNA of the CDR3 is TGTGCCAGCAGTGACCCCAGGGGAACTTCCGAGCAGTACTTC. This codes for CASSDPRGTSEQYF.

This sequence joins TRBV5-5 and TRBJ2-5; D unresolved. This CDR3 has 13 residues. Germline CDR1 is SGHKS and CDR2 is YYEKEE (reference sequence). V was shortened by 3 bases and J by 2 bases, with 8 bases between the two germline ends. The CDR3 here is CASSSTFQETQYF. DNA of the CDR3: TGTGCCAGCAGCTCCACATTTCAAGAGACCCAGTACTTC.

This chain links TRBV7-9 with TRBJ1-2; D not certain. CDR3 length: 13 amino acids. Trimming removed 2 bases from V and 8 bases from J, with 12 bases in between. In germline, CDR1 is SEHNR, CDR2 FQNEAQ (reference sequence). CDR3 loop: CASSLIDGAGYTF. CDR3 nucleotide sequence: TGTGCCAGCAGCTTAATAGACGGCGCGGGCTACACCTTC. The full variable domain, completed using reference TRBV7-9 and TRBJ1-2, is DTGVSQNPRHKITKRGQNVTFRCDPISEHNRLYWYRQTLGQGPEFLTYFQNEAQLEKSRLLSDRFSAERPKGSFSTLEIQRTEQGDSAMYLCASSLIDGAGYTFGSGTRLTVV.

The chain is built from TRBV4-1 and TRBJ1-5, with a weak D call TRBD1 (6 bases). CDR3 size: 15 residues. Germline CDR1 reads MGHRA; CDR2 reads YSYEKL. Trimming took 4 bases from V and 7 from J, leaving 17 bases between them. The CDR3 DNA reads as TGCGCCAGCAGCCTGAAGGAGGGGGTAGGACAGCCCCAGCATTTT. Protein sequence: CASSLKEGVGQPQHF.

This clone has a handful of counts. The gene calls are TRBV19 and TRBJ2-5; 7 nucleotides align to TRBD2. Germline-derived CDR1 and CDR2 are LNHDA and SQIVND (reference sequence). J lost 4 bases, V lost 5 bases, and 10 bases had no gene match. The CDR3 loop spans 15 amino acids. CDR3 in DNA: TGTGCCAGTAGTTCTTCTAGCGGATGGGGAGAGACCCAGTACTTC. Translating it yields CASSSSSGWGETQYF.

The sample holds one count of this clone. This sequence joins TRBV21-1 and TRBJ1-2; TRBD1 is taken as the D call from the table, unchecked against the DNA. TRBV21-1 is marked as a pseudogene. This CDR3 region has 13 residues. The CDR3 bases are TGTGCCAGCAGCAAAGCTCTACTCAGGGGCTACACCTTC. It translates to CASSKALLRGYTF.

CDR3: CASRSAATRPEQYF. Written as DNA, the CDR3 is TGTGCAAGTCGCTCTGCGGCGACTAGACCCGAGCAGTACTTC. The chain uses TRBV12-2 and TRBJ2-7; TRBD2, the D gene given by the table, was not confirmed from the DNA. TRBV12-2 is given as a pseudogene. CDR3 length: 14 residues.

This clone was seen a handful of times. The chain employs TRBV27 and TRBJ1-3; D call uncertain. The CDR3 loop spans 14 amino acids. With 6 bases removed from V and 4 bases from J, the gap between germline ends came to 13 bases. CDR1 is MNHEY, CDR2 SMNVEV, per germline (reference sequence). CDR3: CASSPRQGGNTIYF. CDR3 sequence (DNA): TGTGCCAGCAGCCCACGACAAGGGGGAAACACCATATATTTT.

CDR3 loop: CASTSGGTEAFF. The CDR3 DNA reads TGTGCCAGTACCTCCGGGGGCACTGAAGCTTTCTTT. The chain recombines TRBV19 with TRBJ1-1; D perhaps matches TRBD1 (5 bases). The CDR3 runs to 12 residues. CDR1 and CDR2 (germline): LNHDA, SQIVND (reference sequence). Trimming pared 7 bases from V and 4 bases from J, leaving 10 bases between.